This entry features one T cell receptor beta chain sequence. Its antigen is not known. The sample comes from a study of cytomegalovirus exposure and HLA in healthy donors. Turning to the study itself: The roughly 100 million unique TCR beta sequences, from 150 million to 200 million T cells, were found by an earlier analysis. Whole-study results and caveats: Later analysis reportedly placed an Asian-associated ancestry cluster below the roughly 680-donor mean in N-insertions. Altogether, about 160 TCR beta chains were recorded as cytomegalovirus-associated. Earlier analysis found most TCR beta V segments productive about 90% or about 30% of the time.

V dropped 6 bases and J dropped 1; count of bases not matched to a gene: 2. CDR1 and CDR2 from the germline V gene are SEHNR and FQNEAQ (reference sequence). CDR3 length equals 13 residues. Researchers ran the PCR with 60 Vbeta and 13 Jbeta primers. Assay: immunoSEQ multiplex PCR; the TCRdb copy retains only in-frame clones and omits some. The sample carries 100,000 to 150,000 clones, over 60% recorded once. Sequencing was carried out using PBMCs. The rearrangement uses TRBV7-9 and TRBJ1-1; 7 bases agree with TRBD1. This receptor was identified in a woman aged 55-75 years in good health and CMV-seronegative. The CDR3 bases are TGTGCCAGCAGAGGGGACAGGAACACTGAAGCTTTCTTT. Translating gives CASRGDRNTEAFF. The entire variable domain, with the rest obtained from reference TRBV7-9 and TRBJ1-1, is as follows: DTGVSQNPRHKITKRGQNVTFRCDPISEHNRLYWYRQTLGQGPEFLTYFQNEAQLEKSRLLSDRFSAERPKGSFSTLEIQRTEQGDSAMYLCASRGDRNTEAFFGQGTRLTVV.